This record concerns one TCR beta chain sequence. Data came from immunoSEQ multiplex PCR; TCRdb stores just in-frame clones and leaves some out. In the table there are roughly 68,000 clones, nearly 90% of which are singletons. The data stem from a study of blood T cell repertoires in COVID-19. V lost 4 bases to trimming and J lost 2 bases; unmatched junction nucleotides: 3. The CDR3 is made up of 13 amino acids. Germline values: CDR1 SGHNT, CDR2 YYREEE (reference sequence). The receptor was isolated from a woman in her 50s with active COVID-19. Sequencing input: peripheral blood. J is TRBJ2-7 and V is TRBV5-4; 7 nucleotides align to TRBD1. The CDR3 spells CASSGTVPYEQYF. CDR3 nucleotides: TGTGCCAGCAGCGGGACAGTCCCCTACGAGCAGTACTTC.